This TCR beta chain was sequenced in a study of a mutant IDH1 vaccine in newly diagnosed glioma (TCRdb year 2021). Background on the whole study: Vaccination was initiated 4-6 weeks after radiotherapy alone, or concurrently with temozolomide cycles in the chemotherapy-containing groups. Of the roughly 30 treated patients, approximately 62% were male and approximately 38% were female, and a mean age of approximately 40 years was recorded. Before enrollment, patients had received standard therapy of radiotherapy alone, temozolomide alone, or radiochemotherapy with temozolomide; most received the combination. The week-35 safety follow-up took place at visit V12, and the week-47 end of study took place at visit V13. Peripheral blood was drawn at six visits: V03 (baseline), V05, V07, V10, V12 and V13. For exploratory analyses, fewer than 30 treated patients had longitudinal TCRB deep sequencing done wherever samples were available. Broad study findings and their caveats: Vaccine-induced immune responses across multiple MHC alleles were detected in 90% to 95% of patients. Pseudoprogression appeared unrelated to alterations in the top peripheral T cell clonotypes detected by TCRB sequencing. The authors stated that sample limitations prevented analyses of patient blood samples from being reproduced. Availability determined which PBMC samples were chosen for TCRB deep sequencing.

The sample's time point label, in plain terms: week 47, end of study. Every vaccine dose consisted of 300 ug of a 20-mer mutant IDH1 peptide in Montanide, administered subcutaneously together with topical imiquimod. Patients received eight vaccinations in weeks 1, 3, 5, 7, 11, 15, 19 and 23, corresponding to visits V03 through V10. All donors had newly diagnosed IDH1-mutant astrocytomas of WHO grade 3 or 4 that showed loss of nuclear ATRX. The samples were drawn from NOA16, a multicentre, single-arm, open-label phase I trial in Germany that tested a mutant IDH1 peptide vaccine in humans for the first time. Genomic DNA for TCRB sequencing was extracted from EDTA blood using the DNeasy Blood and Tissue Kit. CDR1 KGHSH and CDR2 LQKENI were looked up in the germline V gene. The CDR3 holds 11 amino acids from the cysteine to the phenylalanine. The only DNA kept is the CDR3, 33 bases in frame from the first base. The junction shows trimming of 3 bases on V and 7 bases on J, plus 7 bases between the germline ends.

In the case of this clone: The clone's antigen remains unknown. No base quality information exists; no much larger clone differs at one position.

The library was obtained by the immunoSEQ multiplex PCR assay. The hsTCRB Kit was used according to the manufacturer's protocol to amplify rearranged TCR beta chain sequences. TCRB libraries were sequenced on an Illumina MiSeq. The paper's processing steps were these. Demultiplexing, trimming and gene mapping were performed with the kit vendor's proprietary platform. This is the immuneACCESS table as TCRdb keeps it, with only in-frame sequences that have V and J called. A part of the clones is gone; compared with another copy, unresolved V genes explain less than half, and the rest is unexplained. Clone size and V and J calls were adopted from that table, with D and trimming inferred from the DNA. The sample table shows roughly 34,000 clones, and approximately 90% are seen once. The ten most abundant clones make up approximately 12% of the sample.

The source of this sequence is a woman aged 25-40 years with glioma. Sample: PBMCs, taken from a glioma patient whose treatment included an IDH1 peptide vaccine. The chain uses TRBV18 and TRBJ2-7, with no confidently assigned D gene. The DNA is TGTGCCAGCTCACCGCACAGAGAGCAGTACTTC. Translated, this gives CASSPHREQYF.